These 21 T cell receptor beta chains were sequenced from one sample in a study of T cell responses to AZD1222 COVID-19 vaccine. TCRdb's copy holds only in-frame clones and misses some; the assay was immunoSEQ multiplex PCR. The sample includes over 150,000 clones, 88% of them seen just once. Specimen: peripheral blood, collected on day 0 of AZD1222 vaccination. The receptors were gathered from an adult in good health.

The gene calls are TRBV7-8 and TRBJ1-6; no clear D gene. Germline CDR1 and CDR2: SGHVS and FQNEAQ. V was cut by 7 bases and J by 7 bases, with 14 bases left in between. This CDR3 is built from 14 residues. Written as DNA, the CDR3 is TGTGCCAGCACCCTTACTGGCGGGAATTCACCCCTCCACTTT. Its protein product is CASTLTGGNSPLHF.

J is TRBJ1-3 and V is TRBV7-6; D is unresolved. The CDR3 runs 13 residues. V was clipped by 2 bases and J by 4 bases, with 6 bases between them. Germline V CDR1 and CDR2: SGHVS, FNYEAQ. The CDR3 region has the DNA TGTGCCAGCAGCTTATCGATGGGAAACACCATATATTTT. Its protein is CASSLSMGNTIYF.

V usage is TRBV7-2 and J usage is TRBJ1-1; 7 bases map to TRBD1. The germline CDR1 and CDR2 sequences are SGHTA and FQGNSA. The CDR3 totals 12 residues. Unmatched junction bases numbered 7, after V lost 5 bases and J lost 10 bases. The CDR3 DNA reads as TGTGCCAGCAGCATCGACAGGGCGAGAGCTTTCTTT. It yields the protein CASSIDRARAFF.

The chain carries TRBV4-1 and TRBJ1-1; maybe TRBD1 (5 bases). The V gene lost 8 bases and the J gene lost 3 bases, with 13 bases spanning the gap. The CDR3 runs to 13 residues. Germline-derived CDR1 and CDR2 are MGHRA and YSYEKL. The CDR3 loop reads CASGRGEHTEAFF. DNA of the CDR3: TGCGCCAGCGGGAGGGGAGAGCACACTGAAGCTTTCTTT.

V and J are TRBV11-2 and TRBJ2-1; 7 nucleotides match TRBD2. Germline values: CDR1 SGHAT, CDR2 FQNNGV. The J segment lost 10 bases and the V segment lost 5 bases, leaving 2 bases of the junction unmatched. This CDR3 is 11 amino acids long. CDR3 bases: TGTGCCAGCAGCCTTAGCGGGGAGCAGTTCTTC. This sequence encodes CASSLSGEQFF.

This chain links TRBV10-2 with TRBJ1-6; a weak D match, TRBD1 (6 bases). The CDR3 is 13 residues long. Germline assignment: CDR1 WSHSY and CDR2 SAAADI. The germline V and J ends were trimmed by 6 bases and 8 bases, with 11 bases remaining between them. The CDR3 sequence is CASRDSGDSPLHF. For the CDR3, the DNA is TGCGCCAGCAGGGACAGTGGCGATTCACCCCTCCACTTT.

The chain uses TRBV11-2 and TRBJ2-7; the D gene is possibly TRBD2 (7 bases). The CDR3 has 15 residues. Trimming left V 5 bases short and J 2 bases short, with 16 bases between. The germline V gene has CDR1 SGHAT and CDR2 FQNNGV. CDR3 protein: CASSAGAASTYEQYF. CDR3 bases: TGTGCCAGCAGCGCGGGGGCCGCCTCCACCTACGAGCAGTACTTC.

This chain links TRBV28 with TRBJ2-7, with D possibly matching TRBD2 (5 bases). Between the trimmed V and J ends, which lost 2 bases and 2 bases, there was a span of 10 bases. The CDR3 has 14 residues. Germline assignment: CDR1 MDHEN and CDR2 SYDVKM. CDR3 DNA: TGTGCCAGCAGTTTAAGGACTCCCCCCTACGAGCAGTACTTC. This sequence encodes CASSLRTPPYEQYF.

The chain uses TRBV7-2 and TRBJ1-5, with 9 bases lining up with TRBD1. Germline V gene lookup returns CDR1 SGHTA and CDR2 FQGNSA. V was clipped by 5 bases and J by 9 bases; unmatched bases: 8. The CDR3 sequence is 14 residues long. CDR3 in amino acids: CASSLQGQGSPQHF. As DNA, the CDR3 is TGTGCCAGCAGCCTACAGGGACAGGGTTCGCCCCAGCATTTT. The variable domain in full, with the rest retrieved from reference TRBV7-2 and TRBJ1-5, is GAGVSQSPSNKVTEKGKDVELRCDPISGHTALYWYRQSLGQGLEFLIYFQGNSAPDKSGLPSDRFSAERTGGSVSTLTIQRTQQEDSAVYLCASSLQGQGSPQHFGDGTRLSIL.

CDR3 nucleotide sequence: TGCAGCGTCAAAGGGCCTACGAACACCGGGGAGCTGTTTTTT. Amino acid sequence: CSVKGPTNTGELFF. The genes are TRBV29-1 and TRBJ2-2, with D unclear. The CDR3 sequence is 14 residues long. Deletions cut 6 bases from V and 0 bases from J, with 11 bases between. Germline lookup yields CDR1 SQVTM and CDR2 ANQGSEA.

V is TRBV4-1 and J is TRBJ1-4; D possibly corresponds to TRBD1 (5 bases). CDR1 MGHRA and CDR2 YSYEKL come from the germline V gene. V lost 2 bases, J lost 2 bases, and 6 bases lay in between. The CDR3 runs 14 residues. The CDR3 bases are TGCGCCAGCAGCCAAACAGGCACTAATGAAAAACTGTTTTTT. This encodes CASSQTGTNEKLFF.

This chain connects TRBV29-1 to TRBJ1-1, with D unresolved. V shed 0 bases and J shed 0 bases, with 11 bases lying between them. CDR3 size: 15 residues. Germline CDR1 is SQVTM and CDR2 is ANQGSEA. The CDR3 DNA follows: TGCAGCGTTGAAGATCGTGCAGGCATGAACACTGAAGCTTTCTTT. Translation gives CSVEDRAGMNTEAFF.

The chain has TRBV2 and TRBJ1-4; a possible D gene is TRBD1 (6 bases). The CDR3 runs to 15 residues. Germline V gives CDR1 SNHLY, CDR2 FYNNEI. V lost 7 bases, J lost 3 bases, and 15 bases lay in between. CDR3 amino acids: CASTGGGLPNEKLFF. CDR3 nucleotide sequence: TGTGCCAGCACCGGTGGGGGGCTCCCTAATGAAAAACTGTTTTTT.

This clone was detected a few times. CDR3: CASGFDGRGELFF. The CDR3 DNA sequence: TGTGCTAGTGGATTCGATGGGAGGGGGGAGCTGTTTTTT. The chain joins TRBV12-5 to TRBJ2-2; a weak D match, TRBD2 (6 bases). The CDR3 is made up of 13 amino acids. Deletions cut 6 bases from V and 8 bases from J, with 13 bases between. Germline V gene data show CDR1 as LGHNT and CDR2 as FRNRAP.

The chain recombines TRBV10-3 with TRBJ2-1; TRBD2 agrees at 13 bases. Germline CDR1 ENHRY, CDR2 SYGVKD. This CDR3 is built from 13 residues. V lost 8 bases, J lost 7 bases, and 2 bases stayed unmatched. This chain's CDR3 is CAIRLAGGNEQFF. The CDR3 bases are TGTGCCATCCGACTAGCGGGGGGAAATGAGCAGTTCTTC.

This chain uses TRBV5-1 with TRBJ2-7; TRBD2 matches 7 bases. CDR1 and CDR2 (germline): SGHRS, YFSETQ. The CDR3 runs to 14 residues. V lost 0 bases, J lost 6 bases, and 6 bases stayed unmatched. CDR3 sequence: CASSLGRGTLEQYF. CDR3 DNA sequence: TGCGCCAGCAGCTTGGGGCGGGGGACCCTCGAGCAGTACTTC.

V and J are TRBV6-2 or TRBV6-3 and TRBJ1-6; 7 positions match TRBD1. The germline V gene encodes CDR1 MNHEY and CDR2 SVGEGT. The CDR3 totals 15 residues. V dropped 4 bases and J dropped 7; count of bases not matched to a gene: 7. CDR3: CASSSWTGKNSPLHF. DNA for the CDR3: TGTGCCAGCAGTTCCTGGACAGGAAAAAATTCACCCCTCCACTTT.

The rearrangement links TRBV6-5 to TRBJ2-1, with 11 bases matching TRBD2. V was clipped by 6 bases and J by 6 bases; unmatched bases: 7. The CDR3 totals 15 residues. CDR1 and CDR2 from the germline V gene are MNHEY and SVGAGI. The CDR3 DNA sequence: TGTGCCAGCAGGGAGACTAGCGGGGTGGGCAATGAGCAGTTCTTC. The encoded protein is CASRETSGVGNEQFF.

The genes are TRBV14 and TRBJ2-7; weak D call: TRBD1 (6 bases). This CDR3 has 13 residues. V lost 5 bases and J lost 5, with 13 bases in between. The V gene's germline CDR1 is SGHDN and CDR2 FVKESK. For the CDR3, the DNA is TGTGCCAGCAGCGTGGGGGCCCTCCACGAGCAGTACTTC. Translating it yields CASSVGALHEQYF.

The chain is built from TRBV29-1 and TRBJ2-2; D remains unclear. The CDR3 spans 13 residues. Germline lookup yields CDR1 SQVTM and CDR2 ANQGSEA. Trimming cost V 3 bases and J 4 bases, with 9 bases left between them. This CDR3 is CSVDGQATGELFF. In nucleotides, the CDR3 is TGCAGCGTTGACGGGCAGGCCACCGGGGAGCTGTTTTTT.

CDR3 DNA: TGCAGTGCTAGTCCCCTGCGGGACTATGGCTACACCTTC. This gives the protein CSASPLRDYGYTF. The V call is TRBV20-1, the J call TRBJ1-2, with D unclear. The germline V gene encodes CDR1 DFQATT and CDR2 SNEGSKA (reference sequence). V was trimmed by 3 bases and J by 3 bases, leaving 11 bases between them. This CDR3 region has 13 residues.